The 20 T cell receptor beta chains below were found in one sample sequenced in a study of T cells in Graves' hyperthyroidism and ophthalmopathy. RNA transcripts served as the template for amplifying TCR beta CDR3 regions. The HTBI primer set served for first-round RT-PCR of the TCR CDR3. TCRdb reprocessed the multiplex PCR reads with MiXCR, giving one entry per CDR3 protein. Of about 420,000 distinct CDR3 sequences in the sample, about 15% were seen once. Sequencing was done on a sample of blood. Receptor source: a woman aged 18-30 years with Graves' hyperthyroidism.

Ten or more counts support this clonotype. CDR3 bases: TGCAGTGCCGCACGTATGAACACTGAAGCTTTCTTT. Its protein is CSAARMNTEAFF. V usage is TRBV20-1 and J usage is TRBJ1-1; D is uncertain. Germline-derived CDR1 and CDR2 are DFQATT and SNEGSKA (reference sequence). The CDR3 consists of 12 residues. Trimming took off 6 bases at V and 0 bases at J, with 8 bases between the two ends.

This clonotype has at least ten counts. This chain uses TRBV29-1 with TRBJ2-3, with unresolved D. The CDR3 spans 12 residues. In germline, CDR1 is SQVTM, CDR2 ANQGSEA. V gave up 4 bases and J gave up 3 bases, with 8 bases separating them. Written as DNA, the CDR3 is TGCAGCGTTGGTATAGTTACAGATACGCAGTATTTT. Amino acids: CSVGIVTDTQYF.

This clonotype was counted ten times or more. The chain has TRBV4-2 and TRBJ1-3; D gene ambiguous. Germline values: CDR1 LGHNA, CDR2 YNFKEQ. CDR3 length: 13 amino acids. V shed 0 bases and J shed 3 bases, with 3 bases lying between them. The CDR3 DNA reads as TGTGCCAGCAGCCAAGAACGTGGAAACACCATATATTTT. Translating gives CASSQERGNTIYF.

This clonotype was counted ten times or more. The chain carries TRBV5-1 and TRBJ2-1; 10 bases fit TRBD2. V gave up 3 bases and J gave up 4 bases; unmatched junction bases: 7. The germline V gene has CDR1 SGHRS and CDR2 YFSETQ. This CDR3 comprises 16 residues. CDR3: CASSSLTSGTYNEQFF. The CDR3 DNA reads TGCGCCAGCAGCTCATTAACTAGCGGGACTTACAATGAGCAGTTCTTC.

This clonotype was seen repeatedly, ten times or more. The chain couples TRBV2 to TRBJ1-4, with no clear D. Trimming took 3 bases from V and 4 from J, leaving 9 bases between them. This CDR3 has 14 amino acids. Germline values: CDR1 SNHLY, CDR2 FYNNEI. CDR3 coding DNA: TGTGCCAGCAGTGAGTCTGGGGTTAATGAAAAACTGTTTTTT. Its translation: CASSESGVNEKLFF.

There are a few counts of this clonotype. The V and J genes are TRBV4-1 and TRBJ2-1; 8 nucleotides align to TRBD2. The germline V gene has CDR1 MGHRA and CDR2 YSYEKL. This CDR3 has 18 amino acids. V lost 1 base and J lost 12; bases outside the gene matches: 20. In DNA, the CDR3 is TGCGCCAGCAGCCAAGCCTCCCCGTCACGCGGGAGGATGGTCCCGCAGTTCTTC. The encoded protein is CASSQASPSRGRMVPQFF.

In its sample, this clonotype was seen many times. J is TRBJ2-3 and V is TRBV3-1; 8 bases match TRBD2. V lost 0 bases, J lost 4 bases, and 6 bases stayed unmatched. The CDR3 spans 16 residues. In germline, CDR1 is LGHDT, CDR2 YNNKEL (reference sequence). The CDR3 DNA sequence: TGTGCCAGCAGCCAAGATCCCCCGGGAGGGGCAGATACGCAGTATTTT. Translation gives CASSQDPPGGADTQYF.

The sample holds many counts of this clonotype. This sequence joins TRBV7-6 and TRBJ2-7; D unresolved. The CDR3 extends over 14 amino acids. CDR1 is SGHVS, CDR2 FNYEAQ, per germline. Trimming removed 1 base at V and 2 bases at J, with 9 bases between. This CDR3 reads CASSLGQETYEQYF. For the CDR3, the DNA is TGTGCCAGCAGCTTAGGGCAGGAGACCTACGAGCAGTACTTC.

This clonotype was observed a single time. The CDR3 is CASSVAPGQGASGANVLTF. DNA for the CDR3: TGTGCCAGCAGCGTAGCTCCGGGACAGGGGGCATCGGGGGCCAACGTCCTGACTTTC. The rearrangement uses TRBV9 and TRBJ2-6, with 12 bases matching TRBD1. V was pared by 0 bases and J by 4 bases, with 8 bases of the junction left unmatched. The CDR3 extends over 19 amino acids. Looked up from germline, CDR1 is SGDLS and CDR2 is YYNGEE. Combining the CDR3 with reference TRBV9 and TRBJ2-6 gives the whole variable domain DSGVTQTPKHLITATGQRVTLRCSPRSGDLSVYWYQQSLDQGLQFLIQYYNGEERAKGNILERFSAQQFPDLHSELNLSSLELGDSALYFCASSVAPGQGASGANVLTFGAGSRLTVL.

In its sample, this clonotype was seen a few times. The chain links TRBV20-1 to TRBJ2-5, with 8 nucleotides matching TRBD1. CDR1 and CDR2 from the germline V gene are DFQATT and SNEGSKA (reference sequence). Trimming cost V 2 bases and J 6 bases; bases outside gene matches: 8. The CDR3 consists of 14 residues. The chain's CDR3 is CSARLGQGLQTQYF. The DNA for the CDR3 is TGCAGTGCTAGACTCGGACAGGGATTACAGACCCAGTACTTC.

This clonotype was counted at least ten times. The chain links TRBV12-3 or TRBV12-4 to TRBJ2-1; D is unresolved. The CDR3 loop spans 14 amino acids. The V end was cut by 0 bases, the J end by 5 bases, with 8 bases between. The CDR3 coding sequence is TGTGCCAGCAGTTTAGCGACGCCGAACAATGAGCAGTTCTTC. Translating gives CASSLATPNNEQFF.

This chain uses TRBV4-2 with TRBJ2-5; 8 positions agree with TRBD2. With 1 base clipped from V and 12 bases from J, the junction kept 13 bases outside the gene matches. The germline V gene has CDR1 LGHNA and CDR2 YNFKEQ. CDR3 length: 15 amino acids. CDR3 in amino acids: CASSQGTSGGQRKYF. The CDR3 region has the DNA TGTGCCAGCAGCCAAGGCACCAGCGGGGGTCAAAGGAAGTACTTC.

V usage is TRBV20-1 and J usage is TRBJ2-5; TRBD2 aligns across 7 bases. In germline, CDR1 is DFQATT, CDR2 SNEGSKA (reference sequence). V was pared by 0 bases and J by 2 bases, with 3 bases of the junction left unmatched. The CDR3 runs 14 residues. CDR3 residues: CSARDWTSQETQYF. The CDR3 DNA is TGCAGTGCTAGAGATTGGACTAGTCAAGAGACCCAGTACTTC.

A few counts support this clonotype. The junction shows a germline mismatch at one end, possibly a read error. The CDR3 DNA is TGTGCTAGCAGCGTAGACGGGCCCTCCTACAATGAGCAGTTCTTC. Protein sequence: CASSVDGPSYNEQFF. This chain links TRBV9 with TRBJ2-1; D gene uncertain. CDR1 SGDLS and CDR2 YYNGEE come from the germline V gene. This CDR3 is built from 15 residues.

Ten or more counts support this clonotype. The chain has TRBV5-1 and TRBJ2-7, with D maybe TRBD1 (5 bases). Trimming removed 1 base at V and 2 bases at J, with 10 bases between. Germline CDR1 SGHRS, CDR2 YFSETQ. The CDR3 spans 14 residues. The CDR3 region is CASSLTGGTYEQYF. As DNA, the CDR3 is TGCGCCAGCAGCTTGACAGGTGGAACCTACGAGCAGTACTTC.

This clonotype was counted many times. CDR3 bases: TGTGCCAGCAGACGCGACAGGCCCCCCACAGATACGCAGTATTTT. This sequence encodes CASRRDRPPTDTQYF. The rearrangement uses TRBV12-3 or TRBV12-4 and TRBJ2-3, with TRBD1 as a possible D gene (6 bases). This CDR3 spans 15 amino acids. V lost 6 bases to trimming and J lost 2 bases, with 15 bases between them.

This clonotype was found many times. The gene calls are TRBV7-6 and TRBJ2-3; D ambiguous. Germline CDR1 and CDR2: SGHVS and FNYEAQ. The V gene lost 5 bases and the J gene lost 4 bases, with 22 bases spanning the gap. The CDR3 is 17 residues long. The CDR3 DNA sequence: TGTGCCAGCAGCCCCCCCCTTCACCCCCCATGGTCAGATACGCAGTATTTT. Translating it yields CASSPPLHPPWSDTQYF.

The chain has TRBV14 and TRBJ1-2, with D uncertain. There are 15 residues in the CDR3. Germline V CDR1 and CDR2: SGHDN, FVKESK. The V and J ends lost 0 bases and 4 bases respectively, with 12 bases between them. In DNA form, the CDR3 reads TGTGCCAGCAGCCAAGATACGGGGTTTGGCTATGGCTACACCTTC. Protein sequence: CASSQDTGFGYGYTF.

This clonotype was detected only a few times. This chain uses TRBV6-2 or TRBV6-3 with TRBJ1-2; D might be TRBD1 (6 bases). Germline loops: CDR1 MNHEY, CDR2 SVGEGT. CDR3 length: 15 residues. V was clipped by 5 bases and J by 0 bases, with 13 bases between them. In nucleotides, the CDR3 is TGTGCCAGCAGTAACACAGGGAAGACTAACTATGGCTACACCTTC. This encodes CASSNTGKTNYGYTF.

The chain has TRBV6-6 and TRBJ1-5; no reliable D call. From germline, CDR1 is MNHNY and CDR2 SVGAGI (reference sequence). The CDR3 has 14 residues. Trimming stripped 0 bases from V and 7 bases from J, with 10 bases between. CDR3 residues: CASSYSSLRQPQHF. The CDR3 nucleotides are TGTGCCAGCAGTTACTCTTCACTCCGGCAGCCCCAGCATTTT.